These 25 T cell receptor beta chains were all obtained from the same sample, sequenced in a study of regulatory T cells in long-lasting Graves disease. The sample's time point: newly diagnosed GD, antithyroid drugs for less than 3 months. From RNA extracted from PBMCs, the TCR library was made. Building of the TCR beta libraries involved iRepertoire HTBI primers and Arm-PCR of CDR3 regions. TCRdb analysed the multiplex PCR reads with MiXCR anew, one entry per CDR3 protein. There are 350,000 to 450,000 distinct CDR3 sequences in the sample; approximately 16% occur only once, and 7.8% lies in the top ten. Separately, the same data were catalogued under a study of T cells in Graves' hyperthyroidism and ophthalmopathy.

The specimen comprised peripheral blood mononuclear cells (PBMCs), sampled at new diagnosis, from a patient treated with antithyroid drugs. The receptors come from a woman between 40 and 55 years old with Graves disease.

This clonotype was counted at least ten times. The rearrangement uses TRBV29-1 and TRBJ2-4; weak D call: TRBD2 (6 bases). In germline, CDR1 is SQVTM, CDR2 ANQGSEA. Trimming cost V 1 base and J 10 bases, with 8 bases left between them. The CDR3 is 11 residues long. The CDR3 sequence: CSVEAGDIQYF. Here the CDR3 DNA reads TGCAGCGTTGAAGCGGGGGATATTCAGTACTTC.

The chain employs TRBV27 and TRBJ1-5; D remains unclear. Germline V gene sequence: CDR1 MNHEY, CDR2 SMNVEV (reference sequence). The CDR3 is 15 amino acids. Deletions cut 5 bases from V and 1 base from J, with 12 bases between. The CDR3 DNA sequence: TGTGCCAGCAGTCCCCATGTGACAAGCAATCAGCCCCAGCATTTT. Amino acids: CASSPHVTSNQPQHF.

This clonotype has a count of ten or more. The CDR3 is CASSRPGLAGANEQFF. The CDR3 coding sequence is TGTGCCAGCAGTCGGCCGGGACTAGCGGGAGCCAATGAGCAGTTCTTC. This chain links TRBV27 with TRBJ2-1; 14 nucleotides align to TRBD2. Germline CDR1 is MNHEY and CDR2 is SMNVEV (reference sequence). The trim removed 5 bases at V and 6 bases at J, leaving 6 bases unmatched. The CDR3 is 16 amino acids.

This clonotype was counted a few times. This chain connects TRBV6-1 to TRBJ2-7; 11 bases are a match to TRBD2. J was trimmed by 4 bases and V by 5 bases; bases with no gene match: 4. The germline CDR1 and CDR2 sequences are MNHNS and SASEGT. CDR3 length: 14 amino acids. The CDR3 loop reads CASSRLAGFYEQYF. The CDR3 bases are TGTGCCAGCAGTCGACTAGCGGGATTTTACGAGCAGTACTTC.

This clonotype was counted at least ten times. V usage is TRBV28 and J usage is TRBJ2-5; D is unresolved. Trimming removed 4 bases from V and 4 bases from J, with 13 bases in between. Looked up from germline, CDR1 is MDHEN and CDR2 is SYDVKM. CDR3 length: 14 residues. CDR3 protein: CASSSRRRGETQYF. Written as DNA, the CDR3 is TGTGCCAGCAGTTCTCGCCGGAGAGGAGAGACCCAGTACTTC.

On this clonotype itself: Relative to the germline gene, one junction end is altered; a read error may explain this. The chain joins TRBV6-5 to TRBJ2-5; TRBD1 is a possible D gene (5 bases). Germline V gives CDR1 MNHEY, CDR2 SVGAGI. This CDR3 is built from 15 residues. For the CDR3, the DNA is TGTGCCAGCGGTTACTCTGTAGGGGATTTGGAGACCCAGTACTTC. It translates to CASGYSVGDLETQYF.

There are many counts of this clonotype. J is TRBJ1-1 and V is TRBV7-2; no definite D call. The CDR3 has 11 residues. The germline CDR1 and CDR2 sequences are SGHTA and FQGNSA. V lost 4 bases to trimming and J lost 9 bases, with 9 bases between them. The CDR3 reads CASSYGSKAFF. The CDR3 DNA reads TGTGCCAGCAGCTACGGTTCAAAAGCTTTCTTT.

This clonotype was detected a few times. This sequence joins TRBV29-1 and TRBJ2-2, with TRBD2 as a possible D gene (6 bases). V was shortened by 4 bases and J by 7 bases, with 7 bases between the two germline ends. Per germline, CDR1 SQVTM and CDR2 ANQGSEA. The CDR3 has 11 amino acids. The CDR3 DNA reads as TGCAGCGTTGCGGAGGGCGGGGAGCTGTTTTTT. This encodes CSVAEGGELFF.

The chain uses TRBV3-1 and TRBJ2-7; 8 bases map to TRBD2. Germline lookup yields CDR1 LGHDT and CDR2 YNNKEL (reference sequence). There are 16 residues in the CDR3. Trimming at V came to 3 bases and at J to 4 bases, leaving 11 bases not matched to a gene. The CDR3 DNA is TGTGCCAGCAGCCATTCCTTAGCGGGGAAATTTTACGAGCAGTACTTC. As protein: CASSHSLAGKFYEQYF.

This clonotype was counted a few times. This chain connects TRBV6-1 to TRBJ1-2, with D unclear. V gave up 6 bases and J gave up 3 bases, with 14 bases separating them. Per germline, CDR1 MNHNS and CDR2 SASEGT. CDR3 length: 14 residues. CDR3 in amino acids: CASSGRTGDYGYTF. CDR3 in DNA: TGTGCCAGCAGCGGGAGGACTGGGGACTATGGCTACACCTTC.

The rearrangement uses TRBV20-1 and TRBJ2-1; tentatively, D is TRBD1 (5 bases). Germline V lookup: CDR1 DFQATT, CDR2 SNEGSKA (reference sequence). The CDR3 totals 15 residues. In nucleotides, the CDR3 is TGCAGCTTAGGGTCGCCAGGGCCGGTGATCAATGAGCAGTTCTTC. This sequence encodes CSLGSPGPVINEQFF.

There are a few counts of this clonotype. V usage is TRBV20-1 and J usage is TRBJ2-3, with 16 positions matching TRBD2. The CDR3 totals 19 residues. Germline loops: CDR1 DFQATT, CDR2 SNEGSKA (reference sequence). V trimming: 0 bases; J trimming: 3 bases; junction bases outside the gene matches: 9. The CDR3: CSARDGTSGRAVLTDTQYF. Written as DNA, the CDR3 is TGCAGTGCTAGAGATGGGACTAGCGGGAGGGCCGTCTTGACAGATACGCAGTATTTT.

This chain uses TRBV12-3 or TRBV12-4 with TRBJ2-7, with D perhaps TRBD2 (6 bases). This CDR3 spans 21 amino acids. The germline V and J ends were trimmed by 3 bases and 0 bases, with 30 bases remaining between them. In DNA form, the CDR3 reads TGTGCCAGCAGTTTGGGCTACCCGTCCGGCGGGGCTGAAGGGAGCTCCTACGAGCAGTACTTC. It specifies CASSLGYPSGGAEGSSYEQYF.

DNA for the CDR3: TGTGCCAGCAGCCACCGACAGCAGACCTACAATGAGCAGTTCTTC. Encoded protein: CASSHRQQTYNEQFF. V is TRBV3-1 and J is TRBJ2-1; TRBD1 might be the D (5 bases). The germline V gene encodes CDR1 LGHDT and CDR2 YNNKEL (reference sequence). V was clipped by 3 bases and J by 2 bases, with 11 bases between them. CDR3 length: 15 residues.

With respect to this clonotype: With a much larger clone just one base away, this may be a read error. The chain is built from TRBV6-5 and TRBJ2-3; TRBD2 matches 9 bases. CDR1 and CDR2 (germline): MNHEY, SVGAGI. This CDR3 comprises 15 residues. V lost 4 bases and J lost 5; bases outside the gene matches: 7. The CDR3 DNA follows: TGTGCCAGCAGTTGCGGGACTAGCCGGGGAGATACGCAGTATTTT. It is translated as CASSCGTSRGDTQYF.

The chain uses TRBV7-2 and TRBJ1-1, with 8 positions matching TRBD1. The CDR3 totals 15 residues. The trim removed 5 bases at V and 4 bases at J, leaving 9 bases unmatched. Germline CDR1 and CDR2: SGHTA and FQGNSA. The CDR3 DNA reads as TGTGCCAGCAGCGTCGCGACAGGGGTGTCCACTGAAGCTTTCTTT. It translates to CASSVATGVSTEAFF.

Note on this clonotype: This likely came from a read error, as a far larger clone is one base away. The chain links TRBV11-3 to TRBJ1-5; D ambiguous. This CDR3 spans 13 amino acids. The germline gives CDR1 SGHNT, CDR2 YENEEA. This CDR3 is CASSAQLNQPQRF. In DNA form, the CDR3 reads TGTGCCAGCAGCGCCCAATTAAATCAGCCCCAGCGTTTT.

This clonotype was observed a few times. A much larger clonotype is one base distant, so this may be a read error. The CDR3 nucleotides are TGTGCCAGCAGCATGACAGGGGATAATTCACCCCCCCACTTT. Amino acid sequence: CASSMTGDNSPPHF. V gene TRBV6-1 combines with J gene TRBJ1-6; TRBD1 agrees at 8 bases. This CDR3 contains 14 residues. CDR1 MNHNS and CDR2 SASEGT come from the germline V gene.

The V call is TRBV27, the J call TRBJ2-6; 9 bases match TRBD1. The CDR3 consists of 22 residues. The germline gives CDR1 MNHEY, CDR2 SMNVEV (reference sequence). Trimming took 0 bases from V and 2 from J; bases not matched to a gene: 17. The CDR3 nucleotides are TGTGCCAGCAGTTTATCTGATCCACGAACCGCACAGGGGGCCCCTGGGGCCAACGTCCTGACTTTC. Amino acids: CASSLSDPRTAQGAPGANVLTF.

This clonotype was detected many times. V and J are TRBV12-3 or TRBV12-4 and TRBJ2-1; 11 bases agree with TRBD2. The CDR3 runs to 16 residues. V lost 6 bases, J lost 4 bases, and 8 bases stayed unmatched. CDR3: CASSPRLAGSYNEQFF. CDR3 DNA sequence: TGTGCCAGCAGCCCCCGACTAGCGGGATCGTACAATGAGCAGTTCTTC.

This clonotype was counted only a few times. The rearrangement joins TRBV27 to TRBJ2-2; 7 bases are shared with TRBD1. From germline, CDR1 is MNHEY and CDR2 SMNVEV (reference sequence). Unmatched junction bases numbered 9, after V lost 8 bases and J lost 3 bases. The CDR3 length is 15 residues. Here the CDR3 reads CASGPTGFYTGELFF. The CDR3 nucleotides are TGTGCCAGCGGCCCGACAGGGTTCTACACCGGGGAGCTGTTTTTT.

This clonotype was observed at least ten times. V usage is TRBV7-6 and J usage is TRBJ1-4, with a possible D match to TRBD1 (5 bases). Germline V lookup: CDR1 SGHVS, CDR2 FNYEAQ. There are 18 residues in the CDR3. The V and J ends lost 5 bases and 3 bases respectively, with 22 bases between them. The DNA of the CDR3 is TGTGCCAGCAGCCTCGCCAGACGGGAGGGGAGGGCTAATGAAAAACTGTTTTTT. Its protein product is CASSLARREGRANEKLFF.

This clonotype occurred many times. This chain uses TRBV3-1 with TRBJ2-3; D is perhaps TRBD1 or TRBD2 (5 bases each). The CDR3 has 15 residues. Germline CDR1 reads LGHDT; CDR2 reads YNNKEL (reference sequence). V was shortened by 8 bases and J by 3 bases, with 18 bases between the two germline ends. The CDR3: CASGWGSGPTDTQYF. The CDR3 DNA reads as TGTGCCAGCGGGTGGGGCAGCGGTCCGACAGATACGCAGTATTTT.

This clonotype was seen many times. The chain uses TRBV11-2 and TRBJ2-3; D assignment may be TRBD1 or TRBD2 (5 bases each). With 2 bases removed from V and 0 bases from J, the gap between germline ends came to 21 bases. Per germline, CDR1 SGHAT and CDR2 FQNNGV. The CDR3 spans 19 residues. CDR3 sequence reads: CASSLSGQGLLSSTDTQYF. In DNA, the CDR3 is TGTGCCAGCAGCTTAAGCGGACAAGGTCTTCTCTCTAGCACAGATACGCAGTATTTT.

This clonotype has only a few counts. DNA for the CDR3: TGTGCCAGCAGCTTGTCCGTGAAGCGGGAGTATAATGAGCAGTTCTTC. Protein product: CASSLSVKREYNEQFF. The chain has TRBV5-6 and TRBJ2-1, with 8 bases fitting TRBD2. Germline V CDR1 and CDR2: SGHDT, YYEEEE. Trimming cost V 1 base and J 7 bases; bases outside gene matches: 10. The CDR3 is 16 residues long.